This T cell receptor (beta chain) was captured by sequencing in a study of shared clonotypes between healthy human individuals. Produced via immunoSEQ multiplex PCR; TCRdb's table is partial and in-frame only. This table holds 2 million to 2.5 million clones, roughly 92% found once. This CDR3 has 19 residues. Germline values: CDR1 MDHEN, CDR2 SYDVKM. J gave up 2 bases and V 4 bases, and 11 bases lay outside the gene matches. Sequenced input: naive CD4+ T cells from PBMCs. Documented subset: CD45RA+ positively selected. The sequence was collected from a man in his late teens or twenties in good health. Some clones in this sample may be carry-over from other donors' samples. The rearrangement uses TRBV28 and TRBJ2-1, with 13 bases aligning to TRBD2. This CDR3 reads CASSSFQGLAGATYNEQFF. The CDR3 coding sequence is TGTGCCAGCAGTTCCTTCCAAGGACTAGCGGGAGCTACCTACAATGAGCAGTTCTTC.